The 15 T cell receptor beta chains below come from one sample, sequenced in a study of radiation and T cells in renal cell carcinoma. The treatment was: 15 Gy SBRT to primary tumor, nephrectomy 4 weeks later. The table came from immunoSEQ multiplex PCR; TCRdb's copy has only in-frame clones and leaves some out. The sample comprises approximately 18,000 clones, around 63% of which are singletons, and around 12% rests with the top ten. Sequencing used tumor tissue, obtained from a patient whose treatment included radiotherapy and nephrectomy. The receptors come from a woman in her 70s with renal cell carcinoma.

V and J are TRBV19 and TRBJ1-2; a weak D match, TRBD1 (5 bases). The V gene's germline CDR1 is LNHDA and CDR2 SQIVND (reference sequence). The germline V and J ends were trimmed by 5 bases and 6 bases, with 13 bases remaining between them. The CDR3 length is 13 residues. In DNA, the CDR3 is TGTGCCAGTAGTCCCCAGGTGGGGGATGGCTACACCTTC. It yields the protein CASSPQVGDGYTF. The whole variable domain, filled in from reference TRBV19 and TRBJ1-2, reads DGGITQSPKYLFRKEGQNVTLSCEQNLNHDAMYWYRQDPGQGLRLIYYSQIVNDFQKGDIAEGYSVSREKKESFPLTVTSAQKNPTAFYLCASSPQVGDGYTFGSGTRLTVV.

The rearrangement uses TRBV4-2 and TRBJ2-3; D remains ambiguous. V was pared by 0 bases and J by 3 bases, with 7 bases between. From germline, CDR1 is LGHNA and CDR2 YNFKEQ. This CDR3 spans 14 amino acids. The CDR3 spells CASSQESRTDTQYF. In DNA, the CDR3 is TGTGCCAGCAGCCAAGAATCCAGGACAGATACGCAGTATTTT.

Only a few counts were recorded for this clone. This chain connects TRBV4-2 to TRBJ2-7; 8 bases align to TRBD2. The CDR3 length is 16 residues. CDR1 is LGHNA and CDR2 is YNFKEQ in the germline V gene. The V segment lost 0 bases and the J segment 1 base; nucleotides outside the gene matches: 5. In DNA, the CDR3 is TGTGCCAGCAGCCAAGATAGAAGCGGGGGTTCCTACGAGCAGTACTTC. Its translation is CASSQDRSGGSYEQYF.

The rearrangement links TRBV7-8 to TRBJ1-1, with D possibly TRBD1 on 5 matching bases. The CDR3 consists of 14 residues. Germline loops: CDR1 SGHVS, CDR2 FQNEAQ. V dropped 3 bases and J dropped 4 bases, with 12 bases sitting between them. The CDR3 sequence is CASSFREESTEAFF. Here the CDR3 DNA reads TGTGCCAGCAGCTTCAGGGAGGAGAGCACTGAAGCTTTCTTT.

This clone is medium-sized in the sample. J is TRBJ1-2 and V is TRBV6-5; D is unclear. V was trimmed by 6 bases and J by 4 bases, leaving 18 bases between them. CDR3 length: 15 amino acids. Germline V lookup: CDR1 MNHEY, CDR2 SVGAGI. The CDR3 loop is CASSPEYRAAYGYTF. In nucleotides, the CDR3 is TGTGCCAGCAGCCCCGAGTATAGGGCCGCCTATGGCTACACCTTC.

This clone came up a few times. The V call is TRBV6-5, the J call TRBJ2-3, with D unclear. The germline V gene has CDR1 MNHEY and CDR2 SVGAGI. The CDR3 is 15 residues long. V gave up 6 bases and J gave up 5 bases, with 18 bases separating them. The CDR3 nucleotides are TGTGCCAGCAGCTACGGGTCCTTACGCGGAGATACGCAGTATTTT. This sequence encodes CASSYGSLRGDTQYF.

This sequence joins TRBV7-2 and TRBJ2-5; D gene ambiguous. Between the trimmed V and J ends, which lost 1 base and 2 bases, there was a span of 8 bases. The CDR3 has 14 residues. The V gene's germline CDR1 is SGHTA and CDR2 FQGNSA. The CDR3 DNA is TGTGCCAGCAGCTTAGGCAGACATCAAGAGACCCAGTACTTC. It translates to CASSLGRHQETQYF.

Comments on this clone: The sample has other DNA sequences that encode this CDR3 too. This chain uses TRBV7-2 with TRBJ1-5; the D is unclear. The germline V and J ends were trimmed by 1 base and 6 bases, with 10 bases remaining between them. CDR1 and CDR2 (germline): SGHTA, FQGNSA. The CDR3 length is 14 residues. The CDR3 here is CASSLGINSQPQHF. The CDR3 region has the DNA TGTGCCAGCAGCTTAGGGATTAATAGTCAGCCCCAGCATTTT.

This chain links TRBV10-3 with TRBJ2-7; TRBD2 aligns across 13 bases. The trim removed 6 bases at V and 5 bases at J, leaving 7 bases unmatched. Germline loops: CDR1 ENHRY, CDR2 SYGVKD. The CDR3 is 15 residues long. CDR3 in DNA: TGTGCCATCAGACCACTAGCGGGGGGGCCCAACGAGCAGTACTTC. Its protein is CAIRPLAGGPNEQYF.

V gene TRBV29-1 combines with J gene TRBJ1-2; D gene uncertain. CDR3 length: 14 amino acids. Trimming stripped 3 bases from V and 4 bases from J, with 15 bases between. The V gene's germline CDR1 is SQVTM and CDR2 ANQGSEA. The CDR3 sequence: CSVELRDFPYGYTF. CDR3 nucleotides: TGCAGCGTTGAGTTGCGGGATTTCCCCTATGGCTACACCTTC. Filled out from reference TRBV29-1 and TRBJ1-2, the complete variable domain reads SAVISQKPSRDICQRGTSLTIQCQVDSQVTMMFWYRQQPGQSLTLIATANQGSEATYESGFVIDKFPISRPNLTFSTLTVSNMSPEDSSIYLCSVELRDFPYGYTFGSGTRLTVV.

The chain recombines TRBV19 with TRBJ2-3, with a possible D match to TRBD2 (6 bases). The length of the CDR3 is 17 residues. CDR1 and CDR2 from the germline V gene are LNHDA and SQIVND (reference sequence). The V gene lost 3 bases and the J gene lost 0 bases, with 16 bases spanning the gap. In nucleotides, the CDR3 is TGTGCCAGTAGTATCATTCAATCGGGACTCAGCACAGATACGCAGTATTTT. Encoded protein: CASSIIQSGLSTDTQYF. The full variable domain, rest sourced from reference TRBV19 and TRBJ2-3, is DGGITQSPKYLFRKEGQNVTLSCEQNLNHDAMYWYRQDPGQGLRLIYYSQIVNDFQKGDIAEGYSVSREKKESFPLTVTSAQKNPTAFYLCASSIIQSGLSTDTQYFGPGTRLTVL.

V and J are TRBV5-1 and TRBJ1-2; D perhaps matches TRBD1 (5 bases). The germline CDR1 and CDR2 sequences are SGHRS and YFSETQ. The CDR3 contains 13 residues. V dropped 4 bases and J dropped 6 bases, with 13 bases sitting between them. CDR3: CASSVSGTNGYTF. As DNA, the CDR3 is TGCGCCAGCAGCGTCTCCGGGACGAATGGCTACACCTTC.

The J gene is TRBJ2-3, the V gene TRBV7-3, with TRBD2 identical over 7 bases. Per germline, CDR1 SGHTA and CDR2 FQGTGA. The length of the CDR3 is 14 residues. J gave up 5 bases and V 6 bases, and 8 bases lay outside the gene matches. Here the CDR3 reads CASSAAGKGDTQYF. In DNA, the CDR3 is TGTGCCAGCAGTGCAGCGGGGAAGGGAGATACGCAGTATTTT.

The rearrangement joins TRBV2 to TRBJ1-1, with a weak D call TRBD1 (5 bases). Germline-derived CDR1 and CDR2 are SNHLY and FYNNEI. V was clipped by 7 bases and J by 5 bases, with 17 bases between them. The CDR3 is made up of 14 amino acids. In DNA, the CDR3 is TGTGCCAGCACCGGCAGGGACTTTTGGACTGAAGCTTTCTTT. Its protein product is CASTGRDFWTEAFF.

This chain connects TRBV5-1 to TRBJ2-3, with 11 bases matching TRBD2. This CDR3 is 15 amino acids long. The V and J ends lost 2 bases and 2 bases, in that order; junction bases with no gene match: 1. Germline V gene data show CDR1 as SGHRS and CDR2 as YFSETQ. CDR3 protein: CASSLLAGVTDTQYF. DNA of the CDR3: TGCGCCAGCAGCTTACTAGCGGGGGTCACAGATACGCAGTATTTT. Together with reference TRBV5-1 and TRBJ2-3, the CDR3 gives the full variable domain: KAGVTQTPRYLIKTRGQQVTLSCSPISGHRSVSWYQQTPGQGLQFLFEYFSETQRNKGNFPGRFSGRQFSNSRSEMNVSTLELGDSALYLCASSLLAGVTDTQYFGPGTRLTVL.